The 20 T cell receptor beta chains in this list originate from one sample, sequenced in a study of shared clonotypes between healthy human individuals. Profiled with immunoSEQ multiplex PCR; TCRdb holds only in-frame clones, not every one. Counted here are 2 million to 2.5 million clones, nearly 97% occurring once; the ten biggest clones make up more than 0.1%. Source material: naive CD4+ T cells sorted from blood. Subset denoted: CD45RA+ positively selected. Source of these receptors: a man between 18 and 29 years old in good health.

The rearrangement uses TRBV11-3 and TRBJ2-5, with 7 bases matching TRBD2. Germline assignment: CDR1 SGHNT and CDR2 YENEEA. The CDR3 has 16 amino acids. J gave up 10 bases and V 5 bases, and 19 bases lay outside the gene matches. The DNA of the CDR3 is TGTGCCAGCAGCCCCAAGGAGCGGGAAAGGTTTGGGGACCAGTACTTC. Residues: CASSPKERERFGDQYF.

The chain is built from TRBV6-5 and TRBJ2-3; no definite D call. The CDR3 extends over 16 amino acids. V was shortened by 0 bases and J by 2 bases, with 12 bases between the two germline ends. Per the germline V gene, CDR1 is MNHEY and CDR2 is SVGAGI. The CDR3 coding sequence is TGTGCCAGCAGTTACTCCCTGACGGGTCACACAGATACGCAGTATTTT. As protein: CASSYSLTGHTDTQYF.

This sequence joins TRBV15 and TRBJ2-2; D possibly corresponds to TRBD2 (5 bases). This CDR3 contains 14 residues. The ends were cut back, 4 bases at V and 4 bases at J, with 10 bases in the middle. The germline CDR1 and CDR2 sequences are LNHNV and YYDKDF (reference sequence). CDR3 sequence reads: CATSIDYSTGELFF. The CDR3 coding sequence is TGTGCCACCAGCATAGACTATAGCACCGGGGAGCTGTTTTTT. The variable domain in full, completed from reference TRBV15 and TRBJ2-2, reads DAMVIQNPRYQVTQFGKPVTLSCSQTLNHNVMYWYQQKSSQAPKLLFHYYDKDFNNEADTPDNFQSRRPNTSFCFLDIRSPGLGDTAMYLCATSIDYSTGELFFGEGSRLTVL.

V is TRBV2 and J is TRBJ2-3; D tentatively reads TRBD1 or TRBD2 (5 bases each). Trimming removed 1 base at V and 2 bases at J, with 7 bases between. Germline V lookup: CDR1 SNHLY, CDR2 FYNNEI. CDR3 length equals 14 residues. CDR3 amino acids: CASSEDGTTDTQYF. As DNA, the CDR3 is TGTGCCAGCAGTGAAGACGGGACCACAGATACGCAGTATTTT.

This clone came up once. The chain recombines TRBV28 with TRBJ2-7; TRBD2 aligns across 10 bases. Looked up from germline, CDR1 is MDHEN and CDR2 is SYDVKM. The CDR3 length is 15 residues. Trimming at V came to 6 bases and at J to 3 bases, leaving 8 bases not matched to a gene. CDR3 sequence (DNA): TGTGCCAGCAGATCTCCCCAGCGGGGGGGCTACGAGCAGTACTTC. The encoded protein is CASRSPQRGGYEQYF.

V gene TRBV7-2 combines with J gene TRBJ1-2; 9 nucleotides agree with TRBD1. Germline V gives CDR1 SGHTA, CDR2 FQGNSA. The CDR3 totals 15 residues. J was trimmed by 4 bases and V by 4 bases; bases with no gene match: 7. In DNA, the CDR3 is TGTGCCAGCAGCTCAGGGACAGGGCTCGGCTATGGCTACACCTTC. Amino acid sequence: CASSSGTGLGYGYTF.

This chain links TRBV9 with TRBJ1-6; perhaps TRBD1 as D (6 bases). The CDR3 length is 15 residues. The germline V gene has CDR1 SGDLS and CDR2 YYNGEE. V lost 3 bases, J lost 7 bases, and 14 bases lay in between. CDR3 sequence reads: CASSAHQTGNSPLHF. The CDR3, as DNA: TGTGCCAGCAGCGCCCACCAAACAGGGAATTCACCCCTCCACTTT.

A remark on this clone: The sample contains more than one DNA sequence encoding this CDR3. The CDR3 here is CAWRGTANTEAFF. In DNA form, the CDR3 reads TGTGCCTGGAGGGGGACAGCGAACACTGAAGCTTTCTTT. The chain recombines TRBV30 with TRBJ1-1; 7 nucleotides match TRBD1. Germline V gene sequence: CDR1 GTSNPN, CDR2 SVGIG (reference sequence). This CDR3 has 13 residues. Trimming removed 3 bases from V and 1 base from J; junction bases left unmatched: 2. Filled out from reference TRBV30 and TRBJ1-1, the complete variable domain reads SQTIHQWPATLVQPVGSPLSLECTVEGTSNPNLYWYRQAAGRGLQLLFYSVGIGQISSEVPQNLSASRPQDRQFILSSKKLLLSDSGFYLCAWRGTANTEAFFGQGTRLTVV.

To note about this clone: The same CDR3 also results from other DNA sequences found in this sample. The V and J genes are TRBV7-8 and TRBJ2-2; D gene ambiguous. The CDR3 covers 12 residues. Germline-derived CDR1 and CDR2 are SGHVS and FQNEAQ. V dropped 5 bases and J dropped 1 base, with 2 bases sitting between them. The CDR3 region has the DNA TGTGCCAGCAGCCGGAACACCGGGGAGCTGTTTTTT. Protein sequence: CASSRNTGELFF. The full variable domain, rest sourced from reference TRBV7-8 and TRBJ2-2, is GAGVSQSPRYKVAKRGQDVALRCDPISGHVSLFWYQQALGQGPEFLTYFQNEAQLDKSGLPSDRFFAERPEGSVSTLKIQRTQQEDSAVYLCASSRNTGELFFGEGSRLTVL.

This chain links TRBV28 with TRBJ1-4; D is possibly TRBD1 (6 bases). CDR1 is MDHEN and CDR2 is SYDVKM in the germline V gene. V was clipped by 4 bases and J by 7 bases, with 13 bases between them. CDR3 length: 14 residues. The CDR3 bases are TGTGCCAGCAGTTCCGCCGGGGGCGGTGAAAAACTGTTTTTT. It encodes CASSSAGGGEKLFF.

The gene calls are TRBV6-1 and TRBJ2-7; D is unresolved. Germline V CDR1 and CDR2: MNHNS, SASEGT. CDR3 length: 12 amino acids. Trimming shortened V by 7 bases and J by 3 bases, and 10 bases separated the two germline ends. CDR3 coding DNA: TGTGCCAGCATCGACGGTTTCTACGAGCAGTACTTC. It translates to CASIDGFYEQYF.

This chain's CDR3 is CTSSADRGYNEQFF. The CDR3 DNA reads as TGCACCAGCAGCGCTGACAGAGGCTACAATGAGCAGTTCTTC. The rearrangement uses TRBV1 and TRBJ2-1; the D segment call TRBD1 is taken from the table without a DNA check. TRBV1 represents a pseudogene. CDR3 length: 14 amino acids.

The sample holds one count of this clone. This chain connects TRBV5-1 to TRBJ1-3; D gene ambiguous. The germline V gene encodes CDR1 SGHRS and CDR2 YFSETQ. With 4 bases removed from V and 1 base from J, the gap between germline ends came to 9 bases. CDR3 length equals 14 residues. This chain's CDR3 is CASSPTLSGNTIYF. CDR3 DNA: TGCGCCAGCAGCCCGACTCTATCTGGAAACACCATATATTTT. The full variable domain, rest sourced from reference TRBV5-1 and TRBJ1-3, is KAGVTQTPRYLIKTRGQQVTLSCSPISGHRSVSWYQQTPGQGLQFLFEYFSETQRNKGNFPGRFSGRQFSNSRSEMNVSTLELGDSALYLCASSPTLSGNTIYFGEGSWLTVV.

The genes are TRBV23-1 and TRBJ2-7, with 11 bases identical to TRBD2. TRBV23-1 is classed as an ORF, of uncertain function. V trimming: 5 bases; J trimming: 3 bases; junction bases outside the gene matches: 6. CDR3 length: 15 amino acids. CDR3 sequence (DNA): TGCGCCAGCAGTGGGGGGACTAGCGGAATCTACGAGCAGTACTTC. Translating gives CASSGGTSGIYEQYF.

This chain links TRBV7-8 with TRBJ1-3, with D uncertain. CDR1 SGHVS and CDR2 FQNEAQ come from the germline V gene. The CDR3 totals 15 residues. The germline V and J ends were trimmed by 3 bases and 2 bases, with 11 bases remaining between them. CDR3 sequence: CASSLAGIPGNTIYF. The CDR3 DNA is TGTGCCAGCAGCTTGGCCGGGATCCCTGGAAACACCATATATTTT.

With respect to this clone: Germline is not matched at one junction end, which may reflect a read error. The chain employs TRBV7-7 and TRBJ1-1; D is possibly TRBD1 (5 bases). This CDR3 is built from 13 residues. Germline V CDR1 and CDR2: SSHAT, FNYEAQ (reference sequence). CDR3 sequence reads: CASSLNGGTEAFF. In DNA, the CDR3 is TGTGCTAGCAGCTTAAACGGGGGAACTGAAGCTTTCTTT.

Turning to this clone: This specimen includes other DNA sequences encoding the same CDR3. This chain links TRBV6-5 with TRBJ2-3, with TRBD1 matching 9 bases. Germline CDR1 MNHEY, CDR2 SVGAGI. There are 15 residues in the CDR3. V lost 5 bases, J lost 1 base, and 4 bases stayed unmatched. DNA for the CDR3: TGTGCCAGCAGTCGCCGGGACAGGGGCACAGATACGCAGTATTTT. Translation: CASSRRDRGTDTQYF.

The CDR3, as DNA: TGTGCCAGCAGTGAAACGGTTACGAGCTCCTACGAGCAGTACTTC. Protein sequence: CASSETVTSSYEQYF. The chain recombines TRBV2 with TRBJ2-7, with D unresolved. V lost 2 bases and J lost 0, with 11 bases in between. Germline CDR1 is SNHLY and CDR2 is FYNNEI. The CDR3 loop spans 15 amino acids.

The rearrangement joins TRBV2 to TRBJ2-5; no clear D. Per germline, CDR1 SNHLY and CDR2 FYNNEI. V was clipped by 4 bases and J by 4 bases, with 13 bases between them. The CDR3 extends over 14 amino acids. CDR3 region: CASSVVVRSETQYF. The DNA for the CDR3 is TGTGCCAGCAGTGTTGTAGTAAGGTCAGAGACCCAGTACTTC.

CDR3 protein: CAWRRAGTGIYEQYF. The DNA for the CDR3 is TGTGCCTGGAGAAGGGCGGGGACAGGGATCTACGAGCAGTACTTC. The J gene is TRBJ2-7, the V gene TRBV30; TRBD1 aligns across 9 bases. CDR1 and CDR2 (germline): GTSNPN, SVGIG (reference sequence). The CDR3 runs to 15 residues. J gave up 3 bases and V 3 bases, and 9 bases lay outside the gene matches.